This entry is about one T cell receptor beta chain. Its cognate antigen is unknown. The assay that was used to sequence DNA from cultured CD4+ T cells was the Oncomine TCR Beta short-read assay. TCRdb ran MiXCR on the PCR reads and lists one entry per CDR3 protein. The data hold around 12,000 distinct CDR3 sequences, with less than 60% observed a single time. The V gene's germline CDR1 is GTSNPN and CDR2 SVGIG (reference sequence). The ends lost 5 bases at V and 3 bases at J; junction bases unmatched: 8. The CDR3 has 16 residues. The data stem from a study of vaccination and CD4 T cells after COVID-19. The treatment: roughly 11-day PBMC culture with coronavirus spike peptide pools or control peptides (ViraFEST assay). Some 2.2 million PBMCs per well were cultured with 7.5 to 10 IU/ml IL-2 and approximately 9.6 ug/ml peptide pools.

The sample taken for sequencing was CD4+ T cells from blood, cultured in vitro. The sequence was collected from a human donor who had recovered from COVID-19. V gene TRBV30 combines with J gene TRBJ2-4, with TRBD2 matching 12 bases. Written as DNA, the CDR3 is TGTGCCTGGGCACATTCTAGCGGGAGGGGCAAAAACATTCAGTACTTC. Amino acids: CAWAHSSGRGKNIQYF.